The 5 T cell receptor beta chains given below trace back to one sample, sequenced in a study of shared clonotypes between healthy human individuals. Naive CD8 cells lacked CD45RO and underwent positive selection for CCR7, leaving out terminally differentiated effector memory CD45RA+ cells. Assay used: immunoSEQ multiplex PCR; TCRdb lists only in-frame clones, some missing. The top ten clones hold around 1.7% of a sample with about 2.2 million clones, 85% to 95% of them seen once. The sample comprised naive CD8+ T cells from PBMCs. These TCRs come from a man between 18 and 35 years old in good health. Some clones in this sample may be carry-over from other donors' samples.

The V and J genes are TRBV10-3 and TRBJ1-1; 9 nucleotides agree with TRBD1. Trimming at V came to 7 bases and at J to 5 bases, leaving 11 bases not matched to a gene. This CDR3 comprises 15 residues. Per germline, CDR1 ENHRY and CDR2 SYGVKD. In nucleotides, the CDR3 is TGTGCCATCACCCCCTCCGGGACAGGGAGAACTGAAGCTTTCTTT. This codes for CAITPSGTGRTEAFF.

The chain carries TRBV19 and TRBJ2-7; D is undetermined. Between the trimmed V and J ends, which lost 3 bases and 0 bases, there was a span of 12 bases. Germline V lookup: CDR1 LNHDA, CDR2 SQIVND (reference sequence). This CDR3 region has 15 residues. The CDR3 sequence is CASSIRAEYSYEQYF. DNA for the CDR3: TGTGCCAGTAGTATTCGGGCCGAGTACTCCTACGAGCAGTACTTC.

This clone was observed a single time. The rearrangement joins TRBV5-8 to TRBJ2-2, with D unclear. V was shortened by 1 base and J by 3 bases, with 7 bases between the two germline ends. CDR3 length: 14 amino acids. Germline-derived CDR1 and CDR2 are SGHTS and YDEGEE. The CDR3: CASSLLKYTGELFF. In DNA, the CDR3 is TGTGCCAGCAGCTTGCTCAAGTACACCGGGGAGCTGTTTTTT.

The V and J genes are TRBV7-8 and TRBJ2-7; D possibly corresponds to TRBD2 (6 bases). Germline loops: CDR1 SGHVS, CDR2 FQNEAQ. The V end was cut by 3 bases, the J end by 4 bases, with 13 bases between. The CDR3 is made up of 14 amino acids. The CDR3 here is CASSLSGESYEQYF. CDR3 in DNA: TGTGCCAGCAGCTTGTCGGGGGAATCGTACGAGCAGTACTTC. The complete variable domain, with remaining parts taken from reference TRBV7-8 and TRBJ2-7, reads GAGVSQSPRYKVAKRGQDVALRCDPISGHVSLFWYQQALGQGPEFLTYFQNEAQLDKSGLPSDRFFAERPEGSVSTLKIQRTQQEDSAVYLCASSLSGESYEQYFGPGTRLTVT.

This clone was seen once. The chain uses TRBV19 and TRBJ2-2; no clear D gene. V lost 5 bases, J lost 3 bases, and 13 bases lay in between. This CDR3 has 15 residues. Germline CDR1 reads LNHDA; CDR2 reads SQIVND (reference sequence). As DNA, the CDR3 is TGTGCCAGTAGTTCGAGGAGCGCGTACACCGGGGAGCTGTTTTTT. Amino acids: CASSSRSAYTGELFF.